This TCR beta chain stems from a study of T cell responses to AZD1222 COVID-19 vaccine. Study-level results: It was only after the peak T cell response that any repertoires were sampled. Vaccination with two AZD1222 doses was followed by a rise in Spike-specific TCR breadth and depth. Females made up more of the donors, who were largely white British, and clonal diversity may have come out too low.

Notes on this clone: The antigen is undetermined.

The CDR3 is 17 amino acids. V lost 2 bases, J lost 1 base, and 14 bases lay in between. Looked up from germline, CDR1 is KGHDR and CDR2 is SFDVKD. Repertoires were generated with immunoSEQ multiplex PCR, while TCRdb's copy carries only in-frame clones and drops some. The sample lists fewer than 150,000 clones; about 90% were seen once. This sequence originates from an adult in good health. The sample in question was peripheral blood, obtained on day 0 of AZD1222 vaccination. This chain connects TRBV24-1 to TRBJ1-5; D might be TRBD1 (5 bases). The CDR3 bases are TGTGCCACCAGTGATTCGGGAGGGGTTCGGAGCAATCAGCCCCAGCATTTT. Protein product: CATSDSGGVRSNQPQHF.